The 14 T cell receptor beta chains given below trace back to one sample, sequenced in a study of OX40 agonist ivuxolimab in advanced cancers. TCRdb keeps only in-frame clones here, not all; method: immunoSEQ multiplex PCR. The sample lists some 90,000 clones, more than 85% occurring once. The source material was CD4+ or CD8+ T cells sorted from blood, sampled in a trial of the OX40 agonist ivuxolimab. These receptors all come from an adult with an advanced solid tumor such as melanoma, head and neck, liver or kidney cancer.

The V call is TRBV9, the J call TRBJ1-2; D is unclear. CDR1 and CDR2 (germline): SGDLS, YYNGEE. CDR3 length: 14 amino acids. The V and J ends lost 0 bases and 7 bases respectively, with 13 bases between them. CDR3 residues: CASSVGGGRAGYTF. DNA of the CDR3: TGTGCCAGCAGCGTAGGGGGTGGGAGGGCTGGCTACACCTTC.

V is TRBV7-2 and J is TRBJ2-7, with D tentatively TRBD2 (6 bases). The length of the CDR3 is 13 residues. CDR1 is SGHTA and CDR2 is FQGNSA in the germline V gene. Trimming cost V 3 bases and J 2 bases, with 8 bases left between them. The CDR3 DNA sequence: TGTGCCAGCAGCTTTCCTAGCGCCTACGAGCAGTACTTC. It encodes CASSFPSAYEQYF.

The gene calls are TRBV19 and TRBJ1-1; weak D call: TRBD1 (6 bases). The CDR3 loop spans 15 amino acids. The V end was cut by 0 bases, the J end by 4 bases, with 12 bases between. Germline loops: CDR1 LNHDA, CDR2 SQIVND (reference sequence). CDR3 residues: CASSIDRGGGTEAFF. The CDR3 coding sequence is TGTGCCAGTAGTATAGACAGGGGAGGAGGCACTGAAGCTTTCTTT.

This chain connects TRBV4-3 to TRBJ1-2; D is undetermined. This CDR3 has 14 residues. V was cut by 3 bases and J by 2 bases, with 10 bases left in between. CDR1 LGHNA and CDR2 YSLEER come from the germline V gene. CDR3 DNA sequence: TGCGCCAGCAGCCAGGCGAGGGAAAACTATGGCTACACCTTC. Translation gives CASSQARENYGYTF.

The J gene is TRBJ2-7, the V gene TRBV2; 9 positions match TRBD1. V trimming: 7 bases; J trimming: 3 bases; junction bases outside the gene matches: 4. Germline CDR1 and CDR2: SNHLY and FYNNEI. The CDR3 is made up of 13 amino acids. The CDR3 bases are TGTGCCAGCACGGGACAGGGTATCTACGAGCAGTACTTC. Residues: CASTGQGIYEQYF.

CDR3 DNA sequence: TGTGCCAGCAGCCAGGGGGCCGGGGAGCTGTTTTTT. This codes for CASSQGAGELFF. The chain uses TRBV5-4 and TRBJ2-2, with TRBD1 matching over 7 bases. J gave up 6 bases and V 4 bases, and 0 bases lay outside the gene matches. The length of the CDR3 is 12 residues. Germline values: CDR1 SGHNT, CDR2 YYREEE (reference sequence).

V gene TRBV7-2 combines with J gene TRBJ2-5, with 7 bases that match TRBD2. CDR1 and CDR2 from the germline V gene are SGHTA and FQGNSA. This CDR3 is built from 17 residues. The V gene end was trimmed by 0 bases and the J gene end by 4 bases; junction bases not matched to a gene: 11. Here the CDR3 DNA reads TGTGCCAGCAGCTTAGCAGTCGTAGGGAGGGTCGGAGAGACCCAGTACTTC. Translating it yields CASSLAVVGRVGETQYF.

The rearrangement joins TRBV6-5 to TRBJ1-2; 7 bases align to TRBD1. V shed 1 base, J shed 6 bases, and the junction held 2 bases outside the gene matches. CDR1 and CDR2 (germline): MNHEY, SVGAGI. This CDR3 spans 13 amino acids. The CDR3 region is CASSYLQGNGYTF. As DNA, the CDR3 is TGTGCCAGCAGTTACTTACAGGGGAATGGCTACACCTTC.

The chain couples TRBV10-3 to TRBJ2-7, with 11 bases that match TRBD2. V was clipped by 6 bases and J by 0 bases; unmatched bases: 4. Germline CDR1 and CDR2: ENHRY and SYGVKD. The CDR3 extends over 15 amino acids. CDR3 residues: CAISLLAGDSYEQYF. CDR3 bases: TGTGCCATCAGCTTACTAGCGGGAGACTCCTACGAGCAGTACTTC.

The CDR3 loop reads CASSLLGLDVENTIYF. In nucleotides, the CDR3 is TGCGCCAGCAGCTTGTTGGGCCTCGATGTAGAAAACACCATATATTTT. The chain has TRBV5-1 and TRBJ1-3; D is unresolved. The CDR3 is 16 residues long. Trimming removed 1 base at V and 6 bases at J, with 17 bases between. Germline V gene sequence: CDR1 SGHRS, CDR2 YFSETQ.

The V and J genes are TRBV27 and TRBJ1-2; D is perhaps TRBD1 (5 bases). V shed 4 bases and J shed 2 bases, with 20 bases lying between them. This CDR3 has 17 amino acids. Per the germline V gene, CDR1 is MNHEY and CDR2 is SMNVEV (reference sequence). The CDR3 DNA follows: TGTGCCAGCAGTTCCTTTACAACTTGGGGCGAGAACTATGGCTACACCTTC. The encoded protein is CASSSFTTWGENYGYTF.

CDR3 protein: CASSWTGEGTEQYF. The CDR3 nucleotides are TGTGCCAGCAGCTGGACAGGGGAGGGTACCGAGCAGTACTTC. The chain is built from TRBV5-5 and TRBJ2-7; TRBD1 aligns across 9 bases. Germline V CDR1 and CDR2: SGHKS, YYEKEE (reference sequence). The V and J ends lost 3 bases and 6 bases, in that order; junction bases with no gene match: 7. This CDR3 contains 14 residues.

The chain has TRBV5-1 and TRBJ2-5; 8 nucleotides align to TRBD2. The junction had 10 bases not matched to a gene; V was cut back by 5 bases and J by 1 base. This CDR3 is built from 16 residues. CDR1 is SGHRS, CDR2 YFSETQ, per germline. This CDR3 reads CASRQSGSIPQETQYF. The CDR3 region has the DNA TGCGCCAGCAGGCAGAGCGGGAGTATTCCCCAAGAGACCCAGTACTTC.

The J gene is TRBJ2-7, the V gene TRBV2, with D unclear. The germline gives CDR1 SNHLY, CDR2 FYNNEI. With 10 bases removed from V and 2 bases from J, the gap between germline ends came to 15 bases. The CDR3 spans 13 residues. The CDR3 loop reads CATKTVGPYEQYF. CDR3 nucleotide sequence: TGTGCCACTAAGACGGTGGGCCCCTACGAGCAGTACTTC. The variable domain in full, completed from reference TRBV2 and TRBJ2-7, reads EPEVTQTPSHQVTQMGQEVILRCVPISNHLYFYWYRQILGQKVEFLVSFYNNEISEKSEIFDDQFSVERPDGSNFTLKIRSTKLEDSAMYFCATKTVGPYEQYFGPGTRLTVT.